The 24 T cell receptor beta chains below all came from one sample that was sequenced in a study of blood T cell repertoires in COVID-19. The method was immunoSEQ multiplex PCR; TCRdb's version includes in-frame clones alone and lacks a portion of them. Of about 300,000 clones listed, around 89% were seen once; the top ten hold 5.5% to 7%. Sequencing was carried out using peripheral blood. These TCRs come from a woman aged 25-40 years who had recovered from COVID-19.

This rearrangement joins TRBV18 to TRBJ2-1, with a weak D call TRBD1 (6 bases). Germline V CDR1 and CDR2: KGHSH, LQKENI. The CDR3 covers 16 residues. V dropped 3 bases and J dropped 6 bases, with 18 bases sitting between them. The CDR3: CASSPTPQGYTNEQFF. Here the CDR3 DNA reads TGTGCCAGCTCACCTACCCCGCAGGGGTACACCAATGAGCAGTTCTTC.

The rearrangement links TRBV18 to TRBJ1-2; TRBD1 might be the D (6 bases). The CDR3 is 16 residues long. CDR1 and CDR2 from the germline V gene are KGHSH and LQKENI. V dropped 6 bases and J dropped 5 bases, with 22 bases sitting between them. The CDR3, as DNA: TGTGCCAGCTCCGAGGGGTCAGGGGCTTGGAATTATGGCTACACCTTC. Translated, it gives CASSEGSGAWNYGYTF.

This clone has just one count. This chain joins TRBV5-1 and TRBJ2-5; the D is unclear. Germline CDR1 and CDR2: SGHRS and YFSETQ. This CDR3 region has 14 residues. V dropped 0 bases and J dropped 4 bases, with 10 bases sitting between them. CDR3 protein: CASSLGLAPETQYF. CDR3 DNA: TGCGCCAGCAGCTTGGGACTGGCCCCAGAGACCCAGTACTTC. The variable domain in full, with the rest retrieved from reference TRBV5-1 and TRBJ2-5, is KAGVTQTPRYLIKTRGQQVTLSCSPISGHRSVSWYQQTPGQGLQFLFEYFSETQRNKGNFPGRFSGRQFSNSRSEMNVSTLELGDSALYLCASSLGLAPETQYFGPGTRLLVL.

This clone was counted only a few times. The chain recombines TRBV4-3 with TRBJ1-2; D uncertain. The germline V gene has CDR1 LGHNA and CDR2 YSLEER. Trimming took off 0 bases at V and 4 bases at J, with 9 bases between the two ends. The CDR3 spans 14 residues. CDR3 loop: CASSQDLGTYGYTF. The CDR3 region has the DNA TGCGCCAGCAGCCAAGATCTGGGCACCTATGGCTACACCTTC.

The chain employs TRBV6-5 and TRBJ2-2; D uncertain. CDR1 and CDR2 (germline): MNHEY, SVGAGI. This CDR3 spans 12 amino acids. Trimming pared 7 bases from V and 3 bases from J, leaving 6 bases between. This CDR3 is CASTPDTGELFF. The CDR3 region has the DNA TGTGCCAGCACCCCGGACACCGGGGAGCTGTTTTTT.

Regarding this clone: Other DNA sequences in the same sample also yield this CDR3. The rearrangement uses TRBV28 and TRBJ1-4, with 9 bases matching TRBD1. Germline V gives CDR1 MDHEN, CDR2 SYDVKM. The CDR3 consists of 14 residues. With V trimmed by 4 bases and J by 8 bases, 5 bases remained unmatched. CDR3 nucleotides: TGTGCCAGCAGTTCCGGGACAGGGTACGAAAAACTGTTTTTT. Residues: CASSSGTGYEKLFF.

V and J are TRBV2 and TRBJ1-4; 9 bases are a match to TRBD1. The CDR3 runs to 14 residues. Trimming at V came to 4 bases and at J to 4 bases, leaving 1 base not matched to a gene. Germline V CDR1 and CDR2: SNHLY, FYNNEI. The CDR3 nucleotides are TGTGCCAGCAGTGGGACAGGGGATAATGAAAAACTGTTTTTT. This encodes CASSGTGDNEKLFF.

This clone is a singleton in its sample. This chain uses TRBV14 with TRBJ1-2, with 10 bases aligning to TRBD1. The CDR3 totals 18 residues. Germline values: CDR1 SGHDN, CDR2 FVKESK. The trim removed 0 bases at V and 7 bases at J, leaving 14 bases unmatched. The CDR3 spells CASSQEAYRGQGGGGYTF. In DNA, the CDR3 is TGTGCCAGCAGCCAAGAAGCGTACCGAGGACAGGGGGGAGGTGGCTACACCTTC.

This clone was seen once. The conserved phenylalanine or tryptophan normally closing the CDR3 is absent here, so this likely arose from a read error. It is unclear where the CDR3 begins or ends on the DNA, so no DNA is shown, and the CDR3 is as TCRdb lists it. The V call is TRBV30, the J call TRBJ1-2; the D call in the table, TRBD1, was not verified against the DNA. Per the germline V gene, CDR1 is GTSNPN and CDR2 is SVGIG (reference sequence). The CDR3 is 11 amino acids in total, end residues counted. The CDR3: CAWSIGQGVVV.

The chain carries TRBV27 and TRBJ2-3, with 12 bases that match TRBD2. This CDR3 has 17 residues. Trimming cost V 6 bases and J 2 bases; bases outside gene matches: 9. Germline CDR1 reads MNHEY; CDR2 reads SMNVEV (reference sequence). The CDR3 DNA reads as TGTGCCAGCAGCCCCATGACTAGCGGGGGCGCCACAGATACGCAGTATTTT. Protein sequence: CASSPMTSGGATDTQYF.

The chain has TRBV5-1 and TRBJ1-1; D perhaps matches TRBD1 (6 bases). The CDR3 consists of 16 residues. V shed 0 bases and J shed 0 bases, with 12 bases lying between them. Germline V gene lookup returns CDR1 SGHRS and CDR2 YFSETQ. The CDR3 DNA reads TGCGCCAGCAGCTTGGGGCGGGGGGCGATGAACACTGAAGCTTTCTTT. Translated, it gives CASSLGRGAMNTEAFF.

The chain is built from TRBV18 and TRBJ1-2; D ambiguous. V was pared by 3 bases and J by 4 bases, with 9 bases between. Germline lookup yields CDR1 KGHSH and CDR2 LQKENI. This CDR3 comprises 13 residues. Here the CDR3 DNA reads TGTGCCAGCTCACCCCTGAGGGCCTATGGCTACACCTTC. It yields the protein CASSPLRAYGYTF.

The V and J genes are TRBV24-1 and TRBJ1-1; 7 bases fit TRBD1. The CDR3 has 16 residues. J was trimmed by 1 base and V by 2 bases; bases with no gene match: 6. CDR1 is KGHDR and CDR2 is SFDVKD in the germline V gene. The CDR3 loop reads CATSDSRQGTNTEAFF. The CDR3 DNA follows: TGTGCCACCAGTGATTCCCGACAGGGAACGAACACTGAAGCTTTCTTT.

The V and J genes are TRBV5-1 and TRBJ2-7, with 13 bases fitting TRBD2. V trimming: 4 bases; J trimming: 3 bases; junction bases outside the gene matches: 7. Germline CDR1 is SGHRS and CDR2 is YFSETQ. This CDR3 region has 16 residues. The CDR3 loop is CASSPQTSGGIYEQYF. For the CDR3, the DNA is TGCGCCAGCAGCCCTCAGACTAGCGGGGGGATCTACGAGCAGTACTTC. The full variable domain, its missing parts supplied by reference TRBV5-1 and TRBJ2-7, is KAGVTQTPRYLIKTRGQQVTLSCSPISGHRSVSWYQQTPGQGLQFLFEYFSETQRNKGNFPGRFSGRQFSNSRSEMNVSTLELGDSALYLCASSPQTSGGIYEQYFGPGTRLTVT.

The chain couples TRBV28 to TRBJ2-2; D gene ambiguous. V dropped 4 bases and J dropped 4 bases, with 13 bases sitting between them. The CDR3 is made up of 15 amino acids. Germline V gene sequence: CDR1 MDHEN, CDR2 SYDVKM. CDR3: CASSSTWASTGELFF. CDR3 nucleotide sequence: TGTGCCAGCAGTTCGACCTGGGCGTCCACCGGGGAGCTGTTTTTT.

This sequence joins TRBV10-3 and TRBJ2-5; tentative D call: TRBD2 (5 bases). Per the germline V gene, CDR1 is ENHRY and CDR2 is SYGVKD. The CDR3 extends over 16 amino acids. With 0 bases removed from V and 0 bases from J, the gap between germline ends came to 11 bases. CDR3 nucleotide sequence: TGTGCCATCAGTGAGTCGAGCGGATTCGACCAAGAGACCCAGTACTTC. It encodes CAISESSGFDQETQYF.

In this sample, this clone turned up a few times. V is TRBV5-4 and J is TRBJ1-2; tentative D call: TRBD1 (6 bases). The CDR3 loop spans 15 amino acids. Trimming removed 0 bases from V and 4 bases from J, with 13 bases in between. Germline V gene sequence: CDR1 SGHNT, CDR2 YYREEE (reference sequence). Written as DNA, the CDR3 is TGTGCCAGCAGCTTGGTTTCCAAGACAGGCTATGGCTACACCTTC. Translation: CASSLVSKTGYGYTF.

This rearrangement joins TRBV5-6 to TRBJ1-6; D is possibly TRBD1 (5 bases). This CDR3 is built from 15 residues. The V gene's germline CDR1 is SGHDT and CDR2 YYEEEE. Trimming took off 7 bases at V and 4 bases at J, with 15 bases between the two ends. CDR3 in amino acids: CASRSHRGYNSPLHF. CDR3 sequence (DNA): TGTGCCAGCCGTTCCCACCGGGGGTATAATTCACCCCTCCACTTT.

The chain has TRBV19 and TRBJ1-4; no definite D call. In germline, CDR1 is LNHDA, CDR2 SQIVND (reference sequence). Trimming shortened V by 6 bases and J by 0 bases, and 8 bases separated the two germline ends. The CDR3 is made up of 14 amino acids. CDR3 DNA sequence: TGTGCCAGTAGGCGCTATGCAACTAATGAAAAACTGTTTTTT. Protein: CASRRYATNEKLFF.

This rearrangement joins TRBV7-3 to TRBJ2-3; D not resolved. This CDR3 region has 15 residues. The germline V and J ends were trimmed by 5 bases and 6 bases, with 18 bases remaining between them. Germline V gene data show CDR1 as SGHTA and CDR2 as FQGTGA. CDR3 region: CASSRGGSVGDTQYF. In nucleotides, the CDR3 is TGTGCCAGCAGCCGCGGTGGCTCGGTCGGCGATACGCAGTATTTT. Together with reference TRBV7-3 and TRBJ2-3, the CDR3 gives the full variable domain: GAGVSQTPSNKVTEKGKYVELRCDPISGHTALYWYRQSLGQGPEFLIYFQGTGAADDSGLPNDRFFAVRPEGSVSTLKIQRTERGDSAVYLCASSRGGSVGDTQYFGPGTRLTVL.

The rearrangement links TRBV27 to TRBJ1-5, with D hard to call. Trimming removed 3 bases from V and 5 bases from J, with 8 bases in between. The CDR3 runs to 13 residues. Germline CDR1 and CDR2: MNHEY and SMNVEV (reference sequence). The CDR3 loop is CASSLRRDQPQHF. The DNA of the CDR3 is TGTGCCAGCAGTTTGAGGCGGGATCAGCCCCAGCATTTT.

This chain links TRBV7-3 with TRBJ2-5, with D perhaps matching TRBD1 (5 bases). Trimming took off 0 bases at V and 4 bases at J, with 12 bases between the two ends. The CDR3 is made up of 15 amino acids. Germline V gene sequence: CDR1 SGHTA, CDR2 FQGTGA. CDR3 protein: CASSLTRTSPETQYF. CDR3 nucleotides: TGTGCCAGCAGCTTAACCCGGACATCACCAGAGACCCAGTACTTC.

The J gene is TRBJ2-3, the V gene TRBV9, with D unresolved. CDR3 length equals 15 residues. In germline, CDR1 is SGDLS, CDR2 YYNGEE. V was trimmed by 0 bases and J by 3 bases, leaving 11 bases between them. In DNA form, the CDR3 reads TGTGCCAGCAGCGTAGATCAGGCAGGTACAGATACGCAGTATTTT. It is translated as CASSVDQAGTDTQYF.

The chain couples TRBV3-1 (or the pseudogene TRBV3-2) to TRBJ1-2, with D maybe TRBD1 (6 bases). The V gene's germline CDR1 is LGHDT and CDR2 YNNKEL (reference sequence). Trimming left V 4 bases short and J 1 base short, with 13 bases between. This CDR3 is 15 amino acids long. CDR3 region: CASSPSDRSNYGYTF. CDR3 DNA: TGTGCCAGCAGCCCCTCGGACAGAAGTAACTATGGCTACACCTTC.